This T cell receptor beta chain stems from a study of blood T cells in healthy people across ages. The CDR3 runs to 13 residues. CDR1 MGHDK and CDR2 SYGVNS come from the germline V gene. Trimming cost V 8 bases and J 5 bases, with 13 bases left between them. Through a sample-barcoded 5' primer and a J-beta primer mix, a second PCR was run for about 6 to 12 cycles. Through a template-switch adaptor with 12 random nucleotides, each cDNA molecule received a tag. Every sample returned 3 million or more CDR3-containing paired-end reads. TCRdb passed the 5' RACE reads through MiXCR, listing each CDR3 protein once. The data hold roughly 1.7 million distinct CDR3 sequences, with roughly 32% observed a single time. This clonotype was picked up a small number of times.

The receptor was isolated from a woman aged 25 to 39 in good health. Sequenced sample: blood. The chain couples TRBV25-1 to TRBJ2-1; D not certain. Here the CDR3 reads CASWASNNNEQFF. CDR3 nucleotides: TGTGCCAGCTGGGCTTCCAATAACAATGAGCAGTTCTTC.